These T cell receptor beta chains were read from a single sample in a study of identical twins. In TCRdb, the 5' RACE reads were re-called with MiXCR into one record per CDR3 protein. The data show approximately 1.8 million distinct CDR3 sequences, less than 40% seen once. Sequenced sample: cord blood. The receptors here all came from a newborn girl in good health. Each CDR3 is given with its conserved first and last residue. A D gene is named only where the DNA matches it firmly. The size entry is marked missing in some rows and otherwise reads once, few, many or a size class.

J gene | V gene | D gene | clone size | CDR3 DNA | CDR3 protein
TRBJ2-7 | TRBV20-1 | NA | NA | TGCAGTGCTAGATGGCAGGTCCTTCCCTACGAGCAGTACTTC | CSARWQVLPYEQYF
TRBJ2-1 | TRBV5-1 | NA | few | TGCGCCAGCAGCTTGTACGGGGGTAGTGGCAATGAGCAGTTCTTC | CASSLYGGSGNEQFF
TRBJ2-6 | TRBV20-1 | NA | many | TGCTCGGGCTCTGGGGCCAACGTCCTGACTTTC | CSGSGANVLTF
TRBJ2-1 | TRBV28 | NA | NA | TGTGCCAGCAGTAGACAGAGATTCTACAATGAGCAGTTCTTC | CASSRQRFYNEQFF
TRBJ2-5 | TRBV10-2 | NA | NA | TGCGCCAGCAGTGAGTGGTTACAGGGAGAGACCCAGTACTTC | CASSEWLQGETQYF
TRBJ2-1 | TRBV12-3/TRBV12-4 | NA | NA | TGTGCCAGCAGGACAGGGACTAAGAATGAGCAGTTCTTC | CASRTGTKNEQFF
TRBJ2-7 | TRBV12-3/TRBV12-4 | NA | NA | TGTGCCAGCAGTTTGGTGGGGATGGTAGGCGAGCAGTACTTC | CASSLVGMVGEQYF
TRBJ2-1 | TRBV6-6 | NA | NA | TGTGCCAGCAGTTACCGGGAGATCTCCTACAATGAGCAGTTCTTC | CASSYREISYNEQFF
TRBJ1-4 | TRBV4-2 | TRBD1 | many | TGTGCCAGCAGCCAAGAGGCGACGGACAGGGGTAATGAAAAACTGTTTTTT | CASSQEATDRGNEKLFF
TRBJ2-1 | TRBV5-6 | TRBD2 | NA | TGTGCCAGCGGTAAAGTTCTAGCGGACTCCTACAATGAGCAGTTCTTC | CASGKVLADSYNEQFF
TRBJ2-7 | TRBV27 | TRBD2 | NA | TGTGCCAGCAGTTTAAGGGGGGGCCTAGCGGGAGTCTACAATGAGCAGTACTTC | CASSLRGGLAGVYNEQYF
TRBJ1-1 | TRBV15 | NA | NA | TGTGCCACCAGCAGATACCGACAGACCATGAACACTGAAGCTTTCTTT | CATSRYRQTMNTEAFF
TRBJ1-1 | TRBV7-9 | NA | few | TGTGCCAGCAGCTCTATACCCATGACAGCTATGAACACTGAAGCTTTCTTT | CASSSIPMTAMNTEAFF
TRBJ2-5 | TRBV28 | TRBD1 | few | TGTGCCAGCAGTTTCTACACATACCCACAGGGGTCCCCCTGGGAGACCCAGTACTTC | CASSFYTYPQGSPWETQYF
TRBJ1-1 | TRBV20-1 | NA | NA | TGCAGTGCTTACAAGGGGGGGGTGAACACTGAAGCTTTCTTT | CSAYKGGVNTEAFF
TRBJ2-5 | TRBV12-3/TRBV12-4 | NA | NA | TGTGCCAGCAGTTTACGAACAGGCCCCCAAGAGACCCAGTACTTC | CASSLRTGPQETQYF
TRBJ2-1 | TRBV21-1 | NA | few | TGTGCCAGCAGCAAAGATGGGGGAGTGGGGGGTGAGCAGTTCTTC | CASSKDGGVGGEQFF
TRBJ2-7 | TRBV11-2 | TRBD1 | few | TGTGCCAGCAGCTTAGGACAGGGGGCGCACGAGCAGTACTTC | CASSLGQGAHEQYF